The clone carrying this T cell receptor beta chain was observed a handful of times. Its specificity is unknown. This sample is drawn from a study of T cells after yellow fever vaccination. Turning to the study itself: Low-cell-number fractions underwent preparation using SMART-Seq v4 Ultra Low Input. General study points: Researchers report a weaker secondary response that nonetheless peaked faster, day 5 versus 15. Post-booster repertoires again held most primary-vaccination clones (just under 97% CD4, 85% to 90% CD8).

Universal primer sites and UMIs were introduced during 5'RACE template-switching synthesis of TCR cDNA. In TCRdb, the 5' RACE reads were re-called with MiXCR into one record per CDR3 protein. The repertoire consists of 150,000 to 200,000 distinct CDR3 sequences, with approximately 11% occurring once and the leading ten covering 36%. The CDR3 is 14 amino acids. Germline CDR1 MNHEY, CDR2 SMNVEV (reference sequence). The V and J ends lost 0 bases and 5 bases respectively, with 7 bases between them. V and J are TRBV27 and TRBJ1-4; no reliable D call. The specimen was CD8+ T cells sorted from PBMCs, collected 15 days after the yellow fever booster vaccination. The clonotype comes from a young man who received the YFV17D yellow fever vaccine. CDR3 residues: CASSLSAANEKLFF. The CDR3 nucleotides read TGTGCCAGCAGTTTATCGGCCGCAAATGAAAAACTGTTTTTT. Filled out from reference TRBV27 and TRBJ1-4, the complete variable domain reads EAQVTQNPRYLITVTGKKLTVTCSQNMNHEYMSWYRQDPGLGLRQIYYSMNVEVTDKGDVPEGYKVSRKEKRNFPLILESPSPNQTSLYFCASSLSAANEKLFFGSGTQLSVL.